The 25 T cell receptor beta chains in this list originate from one sample, sequenced in a study of spatial heterogeneity in lung cancer. Study-wide findings and caveats: Tumor mutation counts were tracked by expanded intratumoral alpha and beta TCR counts.

Time point indicated: sample taken at primary tumor resection. These TCRs are of unknown antigen specificity. TCRdb reprocessed the 5' RACE reads with MiXCR, giving one entry per CDR3 protein. The data show about 13,000 distinct CDR3 sequences, 4% to 5.5% seen once. Material: lung tumor tissue, obtained at surgery. These TCRs come from a male donor with early-stage non-small cell lung cancer.

To note about this clonotype: The library was designed around alpha chains, so this beta chain is a stray read whose abundance carries little weight. The genes are TRBV28 and TRBJ2-3; the D gene is possibly TRBD1 (6 bases). This CDR3 has 11 amino acids. V was pared by 10 bases and J by 8 bases, with 13 bases between. CDR1 MDHEN and CDR2 SYDVKM come from the germline V gene. The CDR3 DNA follows: TGTGCCATCCGGATAGGGGGTACGCAGTATTTT. Translated: CAIRIGGTQYF.

Ten or more counts support this clonotype. This beta chain is a stray read from a library made for alpha chains; its abundance is not meaningful. This rearrangement joins TRBV4-2 to TRBJ2-1, with D tentatively TRBD1 (5 bases). This CDR3 is built from 15 residues. The V end lost 0 bases, the J end lost 7 bases, and 13 bases lay between the germline ends. Germline CDR1 reads LGHNA; CDR2 reads YNFKEQ. The CDR3 DNA is TGTGCCAGCAGCCAAGAGACATCAAGGGGTAATGAGCAGTTCTTC. Encoded protein: CASSQETSRGNEQFF.

In its sample, this clonotype was seen a few times. The library was prepared for alpha chains; this beta chain is a stray read, so its frequency means little. The genes are TRBV5-1 and TRBJ2-5; D call uncertain. Germline V gene data show CDR1 as SGHRS and CDR2 as YFSETQ. V lost 2 bases and J lost 0, with 11 bases in between. The CDR3 runs to 15 residues. The CDR3 is CASSLGISNQETQYF. For the CDR3, the DNA is TGCGCCAGCAGCTTAGGTATTTCCAACCAAGAGACCCAGTACTTC.

This clonotype was detected ten times or more. Found in a library prepared for alpha chains, this beta chain is an off-target read, and its abundance has little meaning. The J gene is TRBJ2-5, the V gene TRBV7-6; D unresolved. Trimming took 5 bases from V and 4 from J, leaving 5 bases between them. Germline assignment: CDR1 SGHVS and CDR2 FNYEAQ. CDR3 length: 11 residues. The chain's CDR3 is CASSKTETQYF. The CDR3 DNA sequence: TGTGCCAGCAGCAAAACAGAGACCCAGTACTTC.

There are a few counts of this clonotype. This beta chain is an unintended read in a library built for alpha chains; its size means little. The chain uses TRBV20-1 and TRBJ2-3; 11 bases are shared with TRBD2. V was clipped by 4 bases and J by 2 bases; unmatched bases: 8. The CDR3 totals 16 residues. CDR1 is DFQATT, CDR2 SNEGSKA, per germline (reference sequence). The DNA of the CDR3 is TGCAGTGCTACGGCCGCACTAGCGGGGGTCACAGATACGCAGTATTTT. This codes for CSATAALAGVTDTQYF.

Comments on this clonotype: This beta chain slipped into a library made for alpha chains as a stray read, so its size is not meaningful. The DNA of the CDR3 is TGCAGTGCCCACACAGGGACCTATGGCTACACCTTC. This sequence encodes CSAHTGTYGYTF. The chain joins TRBV20-1 to TRBJ1-2; weak D call: TRBD1 (6 bases). Germline loops: CDR1 DFQATT, CDR2 SNEGSKA (reference sequence). The CDR3 contains 12 residues. V was cut by 6 bases and J by 4 bases, with 12 bases left in between.

This clonotype was recorded at least ten times. A library prepared for alpha chains yielded this beta chain as an off-target read; its size is of little meaning. The chain joins TRBV7-2 to TRBJ2-2, with D possibly matching TRBD1 (5 bases). Germline CDR1 SGHTA, CDR2 FQGNSA. Trimming shortened V by 8 bases and J by 0 bases, and 22 bases separated the two germline ends. The CDR3 has 18 residues. This chain's CDR3 is CASGALPGNPANTGELFF. CDR3 sequence (DNA): TGTGCCAGCGGGGCGCTGCCAGGGAATCCCGCGAACACCGGGGAGCTGTTTTTT.

This clonotype occurred many times. Since the library was made to target alpha chains, this beta chain is a stray read and its abundance is not meaningful. V gene TRBV6-2 or TRBV6-3 combines with J gene TRBJ1-2, with 8 bases fitting TRBD1. The V gene end was trimmed by 4 bases and the J gene end by 8 bases; junction bases not matched to a gene: 9. The CDR3 has 14 residues. The germline V gene has CDR1 MNHEY and CDR2 SVGEGT. This CDR3 reads CASSLASGGGGYTF. The CDR3 nucleotides read TGTGCCAGCAGTTTGGCTTCAGGGGGCGGCGGCTACACCTTC.

This clonotype was seen many times. This beta chain slipped into a library made for alpha chains as a stray read, so its size is not meaningful. This chain connects TRBV27 to TRBJ2-2, with D uncertain. The CDR3 has 13 residues. Trimming left V 6 bases short and J 7 bases short, with 12 bases between. Looked up from germline, CDR1 is MNHEY and CDR2 is SMNVEV (reference sequence). The CDR3 is CASSPTLLGELFF. The CDR3 bases are TGTGCCAGCAGCCCTACACTACTCGGGGAGCTGTTTTTT.

This clonotype was observed a few times. This beta chain appears as a stray read in a library generated for alpha chains; its size is not informative. The J gene is TRBJ1-2, the V gene TRBV13; TRBD1 matches at 8 bases. V was pared by 5 bases and J by 9 bases, with 8 bases of the junction left unmatched. Germline values: CDR1 PRHDT, CDR2 FYEKMQ (reference sequence). There are 13 residues in the CDR3. CDR3 DNA: TGTGCCAGCAGCATAGACAGGGGTAAGAGCTACACCTTC. As protein: CASSIDRGKSYTF.

At least ten counts were recorded for this clonotype. For a library built for alpha chains, this beta chain is a stray read; little rests on its size. The rearrangement links TRBV6-2 or TRBV6-3 to TRBJ2-7; D is tentatively TRBD1 or TRBD2 (5 bases each). Deletions cut 0 bases from V and 7 bases from J, with 19 bases between. The CDR3 extends over 16 amino acids. The germline CDR1 and CDR2 sequences are MNHEY and SVGEGT. CDR3 amino acids: CASSYSRTGPPGEQYF. CDR3 in DNA: TGTGCCAGCAGTTACTCTCGAACGGGACCGCCGGGGGAGCAGTACTTC.

This clonotype was seen at least ten times. The library was built for alpha chains, so this beta chain is an off-target read and its size means little. CDR3 amino acids: CASSLAQGDSPLHF. In DNA form, the CDR3 reads TGTGCCAGCAGCTTAGCCCAGGGCGATTCACCCCTCCACTTT. This chain uses TRBV11-2 with TRBJ1-6; weak D call: TRBD1 (5 bases). CDR1 is SGHAT and CDR2 is FQNNGV in the germline V gene. This CDR3 has 14 residues. Trimming took off 1 base at V and 8 bases at J, with 9 bases between the two ends.

This clonotype was seen ten or more times. Because this beta chain is a stray read in a library intended to capture alpha chains, its abundance should not be given much weight. The chain links TRBV4-2 to TRBJ1-1; no firm D call. V shed 0 bases and J shed 11 bases, with 7 bases lying between them. Germline assignment: CDR1 LGHNA and CDR2 YNFKEQ. CDR3 size: 11 residues. CDR3 nucleotide sequence: TGTGCCAGCAGCCAAGATACCCTGGCTTTCTTT. It specifies CASSQDTLAFF.

This clonotype was seen at least ten times. As an off-target read in a library built for alpha chains, this beta chain has a frequency of little significance. The V gene is TRBV6-2 or TRBV6-3, the J gene TRBJ1-5; possibly TRBD1 for D (5 bases). CDR3 length: 14 amino acids. V shed 0 bases and J shed 2 bases, with 5 bases lying between them. Germline values: CDR1 MNHEY, CDR2 SVGEGT. CDR3 region: CASSYSGGNQPQHF. The CDR3, as DNA: TGTGCCAGCAGTTACTCAGGGGGCAATCAGCCCCAGCATTTT.

This clonotype came up many times. Found in a library prepared for alpha chains, this beta chain is an off-target read, and its abundance has little meaning. The gene calls are TRBV20-1 and TRBJ2-5; D remains ambiguous. Trimming cost V 5 bases and J 1 base, with 11 bases left between them. The CDR3 loop spans 13 amino acids. From germline, CDR1 is DFQATT and CDR2 SNEGSKA (reference sequence). For the CDR3, the DNA is TGCAGTGCTCCCGACCCCATCCAAGAGACCCAGTACTTC. Translation: CSAPDPIQETQYF.

This clonotype was counted at least ten times. This beta chain is an unintended read in a library built for alpha chains; its size means little. The chain combines TRBV7-2 with TRBJ1-2, with D uncertain. This CDR3 spans 14 amino acids. The V end was cut by 2 bases, the J end by 4 bases, with 11 bases between. Germline CDR1 SGHTA, CDR2 FQGNSA. Written as DNA, the CDR3 is TGTGCCAGCAGCTTAATGGGGTTGGGCTATGGCTACACCTTC. It is translated as CASSLMGLGYGYTF.

Concerning this clonotype: As an off-target read in a library built for alpha chains, this beta chain has a frequency of little significance. This rearrangement joins TRBV12-3 or TRBV12-4 to TRBJ2-7, with D possibly matching TRBD2 (5 bases). The V end lost 3 bases, the J end lost 2 bases, and 11 bases lay between the germline ends. This CDR3 has 14 amino acids. In DNA, the CDR3 is TGTGCCAGCAGTTTTAGGAGCGGAACCTACGAGCAGTACTTC. Protein product: CASSFRSGTYEQYF.

A remark on this clonotype: A library made for alpha chains picked up this beta chain off target, so its size means little. The V gene is TRBV30, the J gene TRBJ1-5; 8 nucleotides line up with TRBD1. J lost 5 bases, V lost 6 bases, and 9 bases had no gene match. The CDR3 length is 14 residues. CDR1 GTSNPN and CDR2 SVGIG come from the germline V gene (reference sequence). This CDR3 is CACTPGQGDQPQHF. CDR3 nucleotide sequence: TGTGCCTGCACCCCCGGACAGGGAGATCAGCCCCAGCATTTT.

This clonotype came up many times. This beta chain is a stray read from a library made for alpha chains; its abundance is not meaningful. The CDR3 coding sequence is TGCAGCGGGGACCACCCTCCCCAGGTTTCCTACGAGCAGTACTTC. This gives the protein CSGDHPPQVSYEQYF. This chain links TRBV29-1 with TRBJ2-7, with D perhaps TRBD1 or TRBD2 (5 bases each). Looked up from germline, CDR1 is SQVTM and CDR2 is ANQGSEA. V was shortened by 7 bases and J by 1 base, with 20 bases between the two germline ends. This CDR3 comprises 15 residues.

This clonotype was seen many times. This beta chain is an off-target read within a library intended for alpha chains, so its frequency means little. CDR3 sequence: CASGGQTKQYF. The CDR3 DNA follows: TGTGCCAGCGGGGGACAGACGAAGCAGTATTTT. This chain joins TRBV28 and TRBJ2-3, with 7 nucleotides matching TRBD1. The J segment lost 11 bases and the V segment lost 8 bases, leaving 7 bases of the junction unmatched. The CDR3 consists of 11 residues. Germline CDR1 reads MDHEN; CDR2 reads SYDVKM.

This clonotype has at least ten counts. This beta chain was picked up by a library intended for alpha chains and is off target, so its count carries little meaning. The chain links TRBV6-2 or TRBV6-3 to TRBJ2-6; D is tentatively TRBD1 or TRBD2 (5 bases each). The CDR3 runs to 15 residues. V was pared by 7 bases and J by 0 bases, with 10 bases between. CDR1 MNHEY and CDR2 SVGEGT come from the germline V gene. The CDR3 loop is CASTGRLSGANVLTF. As DNA, the CDR3 is TGTGCCAGCACGGGGCGCCTCTCTGGGGCCAACGTCCTGACTTTC.

This clonotype was observed at least ten times. In a library made to pick up alpha chains, this beta chain is a stray read with a size that means little. The V and J genes are TRBV5-4 and TRBJ1-6; no clear D gene. Trimming removed 4 bases at V and 10 bases at J, with 15 bases between. CDR3 length: 14 residues. Germline V CDR1 and CDR2: SGHNT, YYREEE (reference sequence). This CDR3 reads CASSSFGVGSPLHF. The CDR3 DNA reads as TGTGCCAGCAGCAGCTTTGGGGTTGGGTCACCCCTCCACTTT.

This clonotype was observed at least ten times. This beta chain is a stray read from a library made for alpha chains; its abundance is not meaningful. CDR3 in DNA: TGCGCCAGCAAAGGACAGGGCTACACTGAAGCTTTCTTT. Translating gives CASKGQGYTEAFF. This chain links TRBV5-1 with TRBJ1-1; 8 bases line up with TRBD1. The CDR3 is made up of 13 amino acids. V was pared by 6 bases and J by 3 bases, with 4 bases of the junction left unmatched. The germline V gene has CDR1 SGHRS and CDR2 YFSETQ. Full variable domain (missing parts from reference TRBV5-1 and TRBJ1-1): KAGVTQTPRYLIKTRGQQVTLSCSPISGHRSVSWYQQTPGQGLQFLFEYFSETQRNKGNFPGRFSGRQFSNSRSEMNVSTLELGDSALYLCASKGQGYTEAFFGQGTRLTVV.

This clonotype appeared many times. With the library built for alpha chains, this beta chain is off target and its frequency is not meaningful. This chain uses TRBV20-1 with TRBJ1-4; tentatively, D is TRBD1 (6 bases). The CDR3 consists of 13 residues. V dropped 3 bases and J dropped 7 bases, with 12 bases sitting between them. Per germline, CDR1 DFQATT and CDR2 SNEGSKA (reference sequence). CDR3: CSASKGEGEKLFF. The CDR3 DNA sequence: TGCAGTGCTAGTAAGGGGGAGGGTGAAAAACTGTTTTTT.

This clonotype turned up a few times. In a library made to pick up alpha chains, this beta chain is a stray read with a size that means little. V is TRBV20-1 and J is TRBJ2-2; TRBD2 agrees at 10 bases. Germline assignment: CDR1 DFQATT and CDR2 SNEGSKA (reference sequence). CDR3 length: 16 amino acids. With V trimmed by 0 bases and J by 4 bases, 5 bases remained unmatched. CDR3 sequence: CSAREASGSRTGELFF. CDR3 sequence (DNA): TGCAGTGCTAGAGAGGCTAGCGGGAGTCGCACCGGGGAGCTGTTTTTT.